The clone carrying this TCR beta chain was detected only once. Within the sample, other DNA sequences also encode this same CDR3. The CDR3 totals 13 residues. Germline V CDR1 and CDR2: SGHDT, YYEEEE. The ends were cut back, 3 bases at V and 2 bases at J, with 6 bases in the middle. The sample comes from a study of technical replicates of blood from a handful of donors. The method was immunoSEQ multiplex PCR; TCRdb's version includes in-frame clones alone and lacks a portion of them. The sample lists approximately 92,000 clones; approximately 96% were seen once. The chain has TRBV5-6 and TRBJ1-5; D is unresolved. This clonotype was obtained from a human donor in good health. The material sequenced was T cells isolated from PBMCs. The CDR3 spells CASSWGGNQPQHF. The CDR3 DNA reads as TGTGCCAGCAGCTGGGGAGGCAATCAGCCCCAGCATTTT. The whole variable domain, remainder taken from reference TRBV5-6 and TRBJ1-5, is DAGVTQSPTHLIKTRGQQVTLRCSPKSGHDTVSWYQQALGQGPQFIFQYYEEEERQRGNFPDRFSGHQFPNYSSELNVNALLLGDSALYLCASSWGGNQPQHFGDGTRLSIL.